This T cell receptor (beta chain) is from a study of cytomegalovirus exposure and HLA in healthy donors. Regarding the study as a whole: Associated with HLA alleles at 0.05 false discovery rate in a later analysis were some 16,000 TCR beta sequences.

Of note for this clone: Its antigen remains unknown.

With V trimmed by 2 bases and J by 5 bases, 5 bases remained unmatched. CDR1 SGHTA and CDR2 FQGTGA come from the germline V gene. The CDR3 is 15 amino acids. Amplification used 60 Vbeta primers and 13 Jbeta primers. The data were produced by immunoSEQ multiplex PCR, yet TCRdb's version contains in-frame clones alone and is incomplete. The repertoire holds 95,000 to 150,000 clones, with 50% to 75% as singletons. Sequenced material: PBMCs. The gene calls are TRBV7-3 and TRBJ2-1, with 8 bases lining up with TRBD2. The TCR was taken from a woman aged 40 to 49 in good health and CMV-seropositive. CDR3 in DNA: TGTGCCAGCAGCTTATCAGCGGGAGAACACAATGAGCAGTTCTTC. It is translated as CASSLSAGEHNEQFF.